Following are 23 T cell receptor beta chains from one sample sequenced in a study of cytomegalovirus exposure and HLA in healthy donors. With 60 Vbeta and 13 Jbeta primers, the PCR was carried out. Using immunoSEQ multiplex PCR, the repertoire was profiled, and TCRdb retains in-frame clones only, with some absent. The sample has 95,000 to 100,000 clones, 60% to 80% seen once. The specimen was PBMCs. These receptors came from a female donor in good health and CMV-seronegative.

This clone was seen a handful of times. The chain employs TRBV6-5 and TRBJ1-1, with TRBD1 matching over 7 bases. Germline CDR1 MNHEY, CDR2 SVGAGI. This CDR3 spans 13 amino acids. Trimming cost V 8 bases and J 1 base; bases outside gene matches: 4. In DNA, the CDR3 is TGTGCCAGCGAGGGGGCAGGGAACACTGAAGCTTTCTTT. Protein sequence: CASEGAGNTEAFF.

The chain combines TRBV29-1 with TRBJ2-2; 7 positions match TRBD1. The trim removed 7 bases at V and 3 bases at J, leaving 8 bases unmatched. Germline V gene lookup returns CDR1 SQVTM and CDR2 ANQGSEA. CDR3 length equals 14 residues. The CDR3 reads CSGARDRDTGELFF. The CDR3 DNA reads TGCAGCGGAGCCCGGGACAGAGACACCGGGGAGCTGTTTTTT.

J is TRBJ2-1 and V is TRBV4-1; 10 nucleotides line up with TRBD2. The V gene's germline CDR1 is MGHRA and CDR2 YSYEKL. Trimming cost V 4 bases and J 1 base; bases outside gene matches: 4. The CDR3 is 16 residues long. The CDR3 here is CASSPRTSGSYNEQFF. Here the CDR3 DNA reads TGCGCCAGCAGCCCCCGGACTAGCGGTTCCTACAATGAGCAGTTCTTC.

V usage is TRBV9 and J usage is TRBJ1-1; 12 bases are shared with TRBD1. Unmatched junction bases numbered 8, after V lost 2 bases and J lost 0 bases. Germline V gene data show CDR1 as SGDLS and CDR2 as YYNGEE. The length of the CDR3 is 18 residues. In nucleotides, the CDR3 is TGTGCCAGCAGCGTTCGGGGGGACAGGGGGCTCCTGAACACTGAAGCTTTCTTT. It yields the protein CASSVRGDRGLLNTEAFF.

The V and J genes are TRBV27 and TRBJ1-2, with a tentative D call TRBD1 (5 bases). The CDR3 is 14 amino acids. With 4 bases removed from V and 4 bases from J, the gap between germline ends came to 13 bases. Germline loops: CDR1 MNHEY, CDR2 SMNVEV (reference sequence). Written as DNA, the CDR3 is TGTGCCAGCAGTTCCGATGACAGTTTCTATGGCTACACCTTC. Protein sequence: CASSSDDSFYGYTF.

DNA for the CDR3: TGTGCCAGCTCACCAGCGGACAGGGTAGGCATTCAGTACTTC. Protein product: CASSPADRVGIQYF. The rearrangement links TRBV18 to TRBJ2-4; 8 bases fit TRBD1. This CDR3 region has 14 residues. With 2 bases clipped from V and 9 bases from J, the junction kept 6 bases outside the gene matches. Looked up from germline, CDR1 is KGHSH and CDR2 is LQKENI.

This CDR3 is CAWQQYTNSNQPQHF. Written as DNA, the CDR3 is TGCGCCTGGCAGCAATATACTAATAGCAATCAGCCCCAGCATTTT. The chain uses TRBV5-1 and TRBJ1-5; D call uncertain. Germline V gene lookup returns CDR1 SGHRS and CDR2 YFSETQ. Trimming shortened V by 10 bases and J by 0 bases, and 17 bases separated the two germline ends. The CDR3 totals 15 residues. Full variable domain (outside the CDR3, taken from reference TRBV5-1 and TRBJ1-5): KAGVTQTPRYLIKTRGQQVTLSCSPISGHRSVSWYQQTPGQGLQFLFEYFSETQRNKGNFPGRFSGRQFSNSRSEMNVSTLELGDSALYLCAWQQYTNSNQPQHFGDGTRLSIL.

J is TRBJ2-5 and V is TRBV20-1; 8 nucleotides agree with TRBD2. Unmatched junction bases numbered 6, after V lost 7 bases and J lost 8 bases. The CDR3 contains 11 residues. Germline V lookup: CDR1 DFQATT, CDR2 SNEGSKA (reference sequence). Here the CDR3 DNA reads TGCAGTGTGGGGCTAGCGGGTACCCAGTACTTC. Protein: CSVGLAGTQYF.

This chain connects TRBV5-4 to TRBJ2-5; 14 bases line up with TRBD2. The CDR3 has 16 residues. V trimming: 5 bases; J trimming: 1 base; junction bases outside the gene matches: 4. Germline V gene sequence: CDR1 SGHNT, CDR2 YYREEE (reference sequence). The CDR3 is CASRQTSGRVQETQYF. The CDR3 DNA reads as TGTGCCAGCAGACAGACTAGCGGGAGGGTCCAAGAGACCCAGTACTTC.

This clone showed up just a few times. The V gene is TRBV4-3, the J gene TRBJ2-1; tentatively, D is TRBD2 (6 bases). Trimming shortened V by 1 base and J by 2 bases, and 12 bases separated the two germline ends. Per the germline V gene, CDR1 is LGHNA and CDR2 is YSLEER. The CDR3 consists of 16 residues. DNA of the CDR3: TGCGCCAGCAGCCAAGCCCGCAGGGAGGCCTACAATGAGCAGTTCTTC. Protein: CASSQARREAYNEQFF.

The rearrangement links TRBV5-1 to TRBJ1-5, with 7 bases fitting TRBD1. The length of the CDR3 is 15 residues. Germline-derived CDR1 and CDR2 are SGHRS and YFSETQ. V trimming: 2 bases; J trimming: 1 base; junction bases outside the gene matches: 3. DNA for the CDR3: TGCGCCAGCAGCTTTACAGGGGAAAGCAATCAGCCCCAGCATTTT. Translation: CASSFTGESNQPQHF. The whole variable domain, filled in from reference TRBV5-1 and TRBJ1-5, reads KAGVTQTPRYLIKTRGQQVTLSCSPISGHRSVSWYQQTPGQGLQFLFEYFSETQRNKGNFPGRFSGRQFSNSRSEMNVSTLELGDSALYLCASSFTGESNQPQHFGDGTRLSIL.

The rearrangement links TRBV10-3 to TRBJ2-7; the D gene is possibly TRBD1 (5 bases). Trimming pared 5 bases from V and 1 base from J, leaving 15 bases between. CDR1 and CDR2 from the germline V gene are ENHRY and SYGVKD. This CDR3 has 15 amino acids. DNA of the CDR3: TGTGCCATCAGTTGGGGCCAGACCAGTTCCTACGAGCAGTACTTC. Translating it yields CAISWGQTSSYEQYF.

The genes are TRBV11-2 and TRBJ1-2; D is perhaps TRBD1 (5 bases). The CDR3 has 13 residues. V lost 5 bases, J lost 4 bases, and 11 bases lay in between. CDR1 is SGHAT, CDR2 FQNNGV, per germline. CDR3 nucleotide sequence: TGTGCCAGCAGCCCCGGGACTTCCTATGGCTACACCTTC. Amino acids: CASSPGTSYGYTF. Looking up the rest from reference TRBV11-2 and TRBJ1-2 gives the full variable domain: EAGVAQSPRYKIIEKRQSVAFWCNPISGHATLYWYQQILGQGPKLLIQFQNNGVVDDSQLPKDRFSAERLKGVDSTLKIQPAKLEDSAVYLCASSPGTSYGYTFGSGTRLTVV.

The CDR3 nucleotides are TGTGCCAGCAGTTTTGGCGGGAAAGAATGGAGTGAGCAGTTCTTC. Its translation is CASSFGGKEWSEQFF. The chain combines TRBV27 with TRBJ2-1, with D perhaps matching TRBD2 (6 bases). The V and J ends lost 3 bases and 9 bases respectively, with 18 bases between them. The CDR3 has 15 residues. Germline V lookup: CDR1 MNHEY, CDR2 SMNVEV (reference sequence).

The chain carries TRBV19 and TRBJ2-7; D is perhaps TRBD1 (6 bases). Trimming took 10 bases from V and 4 from J, leaving 17 bases between them. CDR1 is LNHDA and CDR2 is SQIVND in the germline V gene (reference sequence). This CDR3 spans 13 amino acids. The CDR3 sequence: CATQQGSGYEQYF. The CDR3 nucleotides are TGTGCCACCCAACAGGGAAGTGGGTACGAGCAGTACTTC.

The gene calls are TRBV7-9 and TRBJ2-5, with D maybe TRBD2 (5 bases). The CDR3 has 14 residues. V was trimmed by 0 bases and J by 5 bases, leaving 10 bases between them. Looked up from germline, CDR1 is SEHNR and CDR2 is FQNEAQ (reference sequence). CDR3: CASSLAGSSETQYF. CDR3 sequence (DNA): TGTGCCAGCAGCTTAGCTGGGAGTTCGGAGACCCAGTACTTC.

The rearrangement links TRBV19 to TRBJ2-5; 7 nucleotides match TRBD2. CDR1 and CDR2 from the germline V gene are LNHDA and SQIVND (reference sequence). CDR3 length: 13 residues. With 2 bases clipped from V and 7 bases from J, the junction kept 4 bases outside the gene matches. The CDR3 sequence is CASSIRLAGTQYF. The DNA of the CDR3 is TGTGCCAGTAGTATACGACTAGCTGGGACCCAGTACTTC.

This chain joins TRBV7-2 and TRBJ2-3; 8 bases agree with TRBD2. V shed 7 bases, J shed 2 bases, and the junction held 8 bases outside the gene matches. The germline gives CDR1 SGHTA, CDR2 FQGNSA. There are 15 residues in the CDR3. The CDR3 sequence: CASTRSGGLTDTQYF. The CDR3 DNA reads TGTGCCAGCACAAGAAGCGGGGGACTCACAGATACGCAGTATTTT.

V is TRBV7-2 and J is TRBJ1-2; TRBD1 matches 9 bases. V dropped 1 base and J dropped 5; count of bases not matched to a gene: 11. Germline V gene sequence: CDR1 SGHTA, CDR2 FQGNSA. The CDR3 spans 17 residues. CDR3 in DNA: TGTGCCAGCAGCTTAGGGGGACAGGGAAGAGGGGGGTATGGCTACACCTTC. Encoded protein: CASSLGGQGRGGYGYTF.

J is TRBJ1-1 and V is TRBV18; D unresolved. CDR1 is KGHSH, CDR2 LQKENI, per germline. Between the trimmed V and J ends, which lost 3 bases and 1 base, there was a span of 9 bases. This CDR3 region has 14 residues. For the CDR3, the DNA is TGTGCCAGCTCACCCATTACGGGGAACACTGAAGCTTTCTTT. Translating it yields CASSPITGNTEAFF.

This clone showed up just a few times. V gene TRBV9 combines with J gene TRBJ2-5; D remains unclear. Germline CDR1 is SGDLS and CDR2 is YYNGEE. The CDR3 extends over 15 amino acids. V lost 5 bases to trimming and J lost 1 base, with 15 bases between them. The CDR3 DNA reads as TGTGCCAGCAGTCTCTCGGTTTCAACCCAAGAGACCCAGTACTTC. It codes for CASSLSVSTQETQYF. Full variable domain (outside the CDR3, taken from reference TRBV9 and TRBJ2-5): DSGVTQTPKHLITATGQRVTLRCSPRSGDLSVYWYQQSLDQGLQFLIQYYNGEERAKGNILERFSAQQFPDLHSELNLSSLELGDSALYFCASSLSVSTQETQYFGPGTRLLVL.

This chain connects TRBV9 to TRBJ1-3, with 7 bases aligning to TRBD1. The CDR3 loop spans 17 amino acids. The germline V gene encodes CDR1 SGDLS and CDR2 YYNGEE. The trim removed 0 bases at V and 2 bases at J, leaving 8 bases unmatched. This CDR3 reads CASSVEGASAAGNTIYF. Written as DNA, the CDR3 is TGTGCCAGCAGCGTAGAGGGGGCCTCGGCGGCTGGAAACACCATATATTTT.

To note about this clone: Other DNA variants within this sample encode the same CDR3. CDR3: CATSREGRNNEQFF. The DNA for the CDR3 is TGTGCCACCAGCAGAGAGGGCAGAAACAATGAGCAGTTCTTC. The chain employs TRBV15 and TRBJ2-1; D not certain. Per the germline V gene, CDR1 is LNHNV and CDR2 is YYDKDF (reference sequence). The V and J ends lost 0 bases and 5 bases respectively, with 8 bases between them. The CDR3 sequence is 14 residues long.